The T cell receptor (beta chain) under discussion was sequenced for a study of shared clonotypes between healthy human individuals. Libraries were prepared by immunoSEQ multiplex PCR; TCRdb keeps only in-frame clonotypes and omits some of them. The table has approximately 810,000 clones, more than 85% seen once; the top ten hold 20% to 30%. The CDR3 length is 11 residues. The V end lost 3 bases, the J end lost 8 bases, and 5 bases lay between the germline ends. The V gene's germline CDR1 is SGHAT and CDR2 FQNNGV. Study findings and constraints: Incompleteness in sorted-subset sequencing, despite large depth, was shown by rarefaction.

CD45RO-negative, CCR7-positively selected cells formed the naive CD8 fraction, excluding terminally differentiated effector memory CD45RA+ cells. Concerning this clone: Antigen unknown.

The sample consisted of naive CD8+ T cells sorted from blood. This chain connects TRBV11-2 to TRBJ1-3; D gene ambiguous. The clonotype comes from a man in his thirties or forties in good health. The CDR3 loop is CASSLMDTIYF. The CDR3, as DNA: TGTGCCAGCAGCTTGATGGACACCATATATTTT.